Below, 3 T cell receptor beta chains from the same sample are listed, as sequenced in a study of OX40 agonist ivuxolimab in advanced cancers. This table comes from immunoSEQ multiplex PCR, and its TCRdb copy is limited to in-frame clones, with some not included. The profile shows tens of thousands of clones, more than 75% of them singletons. The sample consisted of CD4+ or CD8+ T cells sorted from blood, taken in a trial of the OX40 agonist ivuxolimab. These receptors were collected from an adult with an advanced solid tumor such as melanoma, head and neck, liver or kidney cancer.

This clone has a handful of counts. The V gene is TRBV11-3, the J gene TRBJ1-1, with D uncertain. V lost 5 bases and J 5 bases, leaving 9 bases between the germline ends. The CDR3 runs 12 residues. Germline V gene sequence: CDR1 SGHNT, CDR2 YENEEA. CDR3 nucleotide sequence: TGTGCCAGCAGCATCGGGGAGACTGAAGCTTTCTTT. This translates into CASSIGETEAFF.

J is TRBJ2-7 and V is TRBV10-3, with D possibly being TRBD2 (6 bases). The CDR3 is 13 amino acids. Germline lookup yields CDR1 ENHRY and CDR2 SYGVKD. V lost 4 bases and J 6 bases, leaving 13 bases between the germline ends. CDR3: CAISVSLGGEQYF. DNA for the CDR3: TGTGCCATCAGTGTCAGCCTCGGGGGCGAGCAGTACTTC.

A remark on this clone: The junction differs from germline at one of its ends, possibly a read error. CDR3 in amino acids: CAISDGGRNSGELFF. The CDR3 coding sequence is TGTGCCATCAGTGATGGGGGGAGGAACTCCGGGGAGCTGTTTTTT. V and J are TRBV10-3 and TRBJ2-2; TRBD2 is a possible D gene (6 bases). CDR1 is ENHRY, CDR2 SYGVKD, per germline. The CDR3 covers 15 residues.